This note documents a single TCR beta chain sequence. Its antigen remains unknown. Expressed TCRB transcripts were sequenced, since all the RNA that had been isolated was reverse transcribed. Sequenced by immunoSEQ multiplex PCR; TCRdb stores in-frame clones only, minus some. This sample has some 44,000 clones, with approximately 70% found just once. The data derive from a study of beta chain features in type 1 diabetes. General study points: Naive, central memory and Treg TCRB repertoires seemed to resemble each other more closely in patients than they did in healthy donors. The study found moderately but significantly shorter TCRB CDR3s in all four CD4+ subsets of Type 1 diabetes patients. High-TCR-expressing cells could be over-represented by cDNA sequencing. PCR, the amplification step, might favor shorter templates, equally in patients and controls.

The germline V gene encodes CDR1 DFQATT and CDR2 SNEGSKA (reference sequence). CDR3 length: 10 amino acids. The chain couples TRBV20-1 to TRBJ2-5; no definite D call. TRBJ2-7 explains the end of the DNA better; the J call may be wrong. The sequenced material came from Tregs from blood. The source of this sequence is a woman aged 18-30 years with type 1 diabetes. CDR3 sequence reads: CSARVFEQYF. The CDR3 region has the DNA TGCAGTGCTAGAGTCTTCGAGCAGTACTTC.